The rows below give T cell receptor beta chains drawn from one sample of a study of OX40 agonist ivuxolimab in advanced cancers. Measured with immunoSEQ multiplex PCR; TCRdb has only the in-frame clones, and not every one. This sample has 65,000 to 90,000 clones, with more than 75% found just once. Sequenced here: CD4+ or CD8+ T cells sorted from blood, sampled in a trial of the OX40 agonist ivuxolimab. The source is an adult with an advanced solid tumor such as melanoma, head and neck, liver or kidney cancer. The CDR3 runs from the conserved cysteine through the conserved F or W. Fields, in order: D gene, clone size, V gene, J gene, CDR3 DNA, CDR3 protein. D genes are given only for firm matches. Clone size is given for some rows only: seen once, a few or many times, or a class if the clone is expanded.

NA	few	TRBV18	TRBJ2-1	TGTGCCAGCTCAGTAAATGAGCGGGCTGAGCAGTTCTTC	CASSVNERAEQFF
NA	NA	TRBV28	TRBJ1-2	TGTGCCAGCAGTCTACCGGGTACTTACTATGGCTACACCTTC	CASSLPGTYYGYTF
TRBD1	few	TRBV27	TRBJ2-1	TGTGCCAGCAGTTTATCGAGGGGGCGGTGGAATGAGCAGTTCTTC	CASSLSRGRWNEQFF
NA	NA	TRBV15	TRBJ1-2	TGTGCCACTTCGTCGGACAGCTACTATGGCTACACCTTC	CATSSDSYYGYTF
TRBD2	few	TRBV2	TRBJ2-7	TGTGCCAGCACCGGACTAGCGGGAGGGACCTACGAGCAGTACTTC	CASTGLAGGTYEQYF
NA	NA	TRBV15	TRBJ1-2	TGTGCCACCAGCAGAGATCTAGCAGGGGAATCGGGCTACACCTTC	CATSRDLAGESGYTF
NA	NA	TRBV2	TRBJ2-5	TGTGCCAGCATTCCCGGCGTCTTCCAAGAGACCCAGTACTTC	CASIPGVFQETQYF
NA	once	TRBV7-2	TRBJ1-2	TGTGCCAGCAGCTTAGAGCGGGGCGGCTATAGGGGCTACACCTTC	CASSLERGGYRGYTF
NA	NA	TRBV5-2	TRBJ1-2	TGTGCCAGCAATGTACTCATACGAAAGACCTATGGCTACACCTTC	CASNVLIRKTYGYTF
NA	NA	TRBV27	TRBJ2-3	TGTGCCAGCAGTTTAAGGGCTAGCACAGATACGCAGTATTTT	CASSLRASTDTQYF
NA	NA	TRBV19	TRBJ1-1	TGTGCCAGTAGTCCCGGACTGCTTGCGGAAGCTTTCTTT	CASSPGLLAEAFF
NA	NA	TRBV6-1	TRBJ1-2	TGTGCCAGCACCCCAGTTGGGGAGGGCGGCTACACCTTC	CASTPVGEGGYTF
TRBD1	once	TRBV19	TRBJ2-2	TGTGCCAGTAGTCCCCAGGACAGGAGAACCGGGGAGCTGTTTTTT	CASSPQDRRTGELFF
TRBD1	NA	TRBV9	TRBJ2-5	TGTGCCAGCAGCTCGGCAGGGGGCTCAGGGGAGACCCAGTACTTC	CASSSAGGSGETQYF
NA	NA	TRBV18	TRBJ2-6	TGTGCCAGCTCACCAGGAAGTAGTCGACAGCTCTCTGGGGCCAACGTCCTGACTTTC	CASSPGSSRQLSGANVLTF
TRBD2	NA	TRBV29-1	TRBJ2-5	TGCAGCCTTAAGCGGGGGCAAGAGACCCAGTACTTC	CSLKRGQETQYF
TRBD1	NA	TRBV28	TRBJ1-2	TGTGCCAGCAGCCCCCGACAGGGACCCTATGGCTACACCTTC	CASSPRQGPYGYTF
NA	NA	TRBV11-3	TRBJ2-3	TGTGCCAGCAGCTGGACCCGAGGGGCAGATACGCAGTATTTT	CASSWTRGADTQYF
NA	NA	TRBV11-2	TRBJ2-7	TGTGCCAGCAGCTTAGGAGGGAGCATCTCCTACGAGCAGTACTTC	CASSLGGSISYEQYF
NA	NA	TRBV6-6	TRBJ1-2	TGTGCCAGCAGTTCCACTAACTATGGCTACACCTTC	CASSSTNYGYTF
NA	few	TRBV27	TRBJ1-6	TGTGCCAGCAGTTTAATCCCACCGTCGGTCTCCTATAATTCACCCCTCCACTTT	CASSLIPPSVSYNSPLHF
TRBD2	NA	TRBV2	TRBJ2-7	TGTGCCAGCGTGGCGGGGGGGCCCTACGAGCAGTACTTC	CASVAGGPYEQYF
NA	NA	TRBV29-1	TRBJ2-5	TGCAGCGTTGAAGAGGGAATAGAGACCCAGTACTTC	CSVEEGIETQYF
NA	few	TRBV7-2	TRBJ2-2	TGTGCCAGCAGCTTCAGGGCGGGCACCGGGGAGCTGTTTTTT	CASSFRAGTGELFF
TRBD1	NA	TRBV2	TRBJ1-4	TGTGCCAGCAGGGGGGACAGACTTAATGAAAAACTGTTTTTT	CASRGDRLNEKLFF
NA	NA	TRBV2	TRBJ1-4	TGTGCCAGCAGGGAGTCCGGGACGAAACTTGAAAAACTGTTTTTT	CASRESGTKLEKLFF
NA	NA	TRBV6-6	TRBJ2-3	TGTGCCAGCAGTGCTAGTTATACGCAGTATTTT	CASSASYTQYF
NA	NA	TRBV19	TRBJ2-2	TGTGCCAGTATTGGGGGGAACACCGGGGAGCTGTTTTTT	CASIGGNTGELFF
NA	NA	TRBV7-6	TRBJ2-2	TGTGCCAGCAGCTCAACAGGGCCCACCGGGGAGCTGTTTTTT	CASSSTGPTGELFF
NA	NA	TRBV5-1	TRBJ2-3	TGCGCCAGCAGTTCGGGGGTTTTACGATCAGATACGCAGTATTTT	CASSSGVLRSDTQYF
TRBD1	NA	TRBV29-1	TRBJ1-4	TGCAGCGTGGTCGACAGGGTAAATGAAAAACTGTTTTTT	CSVVDRVNEKLFF
NA	many	TRBV7-9	TRBJ1-1	TGTGCCAGCAGCTACACGGTTGAAGCTTTCTTT	CASSYTVEAFF
NA	NA	TRBV29-1	TRBJ1-3	TGCAGCGTTGGGGTAGGGCAAGGTGGCTCTGGAAACACCATATATTTT	CSVGVGQGGSGNTIYF